One sample yielded the 9 T cell receptor beta chains listed below, sequenced in a study of T cell responses to AZD1222 COVID-19 vaccine. Some clones are missing from TCRdb's copy, which holds only in-frame ones; the method was immunoSEQ multiplex PCR. The repertoire has more than 95,000 clones, over 90% of them found once; the top ten carry about 5%. Specimen: peripheral blood, collected on day 0 of AZD1222 vaccination. These receptors all stem from an adult in good health.

The gene calls are TRBV6-1 and TRBJ2-7, with 7 bases matching TRBD1. The CDR3 length is 16 residues. Trimming removed 3 bases from V and 2 bases from J; junction bases left unmatched: 10. CDR1 is MNHNS, CDR2 SASEGT, per germline. DNA of the CDR3: TGTGCCAGCAGTGAGAGGCTTCTGGACAGGACCTACGAGCAGTACTTC. It encodes CASSERLLDRTYEQYF.

The chain recombines TRBV6-4 with TRBJ2-1, with TRBD2 matching over 9 bases. Germline CDR1 reads MRHNA; CDR2 reads SNTAGT. Trimming removed 3 bases from V and 4 bases from J; junction bases left unmatched: 4. This CDR3 spans 15 amino acids. The CDR3 coding sequence is TGTGCCAGCAGTGAGACTAGCGGCCTATACAATGAGCAGTTCTTC. It is translated as CASSETSGLYNEQFF.

The chain carries TRBV21-1 and TRBJ2-1; TRBD2, as called in the table, went unchecked against the DNA. TRBV21-1 is a known pseudogene. The CDR3 is 13 amino acids. The CDR3 DNA reads as TGTGCCCGGGAGGGTAGGAGCCTCAATGAGCAGTTCTTC. This translates into CAREGRSLNEQFF.

The chain employs TRBV11-3 and TRBJ2-5, with D hard to call. Trimming pared 1 base from V and 2 bases from J, leaving 5 bases between. The germline V gene has CDR1 SGHNT and CDR2 YENEEA. CDR3 length equals 13 residues. Here the CDR3 DNA reads TGTGCCAGCAGCTTAGGAGGACAAGAGACCCAGTACTTC. Amino acid sequence: CASSLGGQETQYF.

This chain joins TRBV6-4 and TRBJ2-7; D gene uncertain. CDR1 is MRHNA, CDR2 SNTAGT, per germline. CDR3 length: 14 amino acids. Trimming pared 9 bases from V and 9 bases from J, leaving 24 bases between. CDR3 residues: CASLPLGYPKGQYF. DNA for the CDR3: TGTGCCAGTCTACCCTTAGGATACCCTAAGGGGCAGTACTTC.

V is TRBV2 and J is TRBJ2-5, with a tentative D call TRBD1 (5 bases). The germline CDR1 and CDR2 sequences are SNHLY and FYNNEI. The CDR3 runs 16 residues. V was pared by 6 bases and J by 7 bases, with 24 bases between. The DNA of the CDR3 is TGTGCCAGCAGGGGGCTAGTTCGCAGGACCCAACTGACCCAGTACTTC. Translation gives CASRGLVRRTQLTQYF.

Note on this clone: Relative to the germline gene, one junction end is altered; a read error may explain this. The chain joins TRBV7-7 to TRBJ2-5; a possible D gene is TRBD2 (5 bases). CDR1 is SSHAT and CDR2 is FNYEAQ in the germline V gene (reference sequence). CDR3 length: 15 residues. In DNA, the CDR3 is TGTGCTAGCAGCTTAGGGAAGGGCGGCGGGCGGACCCAGTACTTC. It translates to CASSLGKGGGRTQYF.

The chain has TRBV29-1 and TRBJ1-1; 7 positions match TRBD1. The trim removed 7 bases at V and 5 bases at J, leaving 7 bases unmatched. CDR3 length: 12 amino acids. In germline, CDR1 is SQVTM, CDR2 ANQGSEA. CDR3 nucleotide sequence: TGCAGCGCACCAGGGGGGGAAACTGAAGCTTTCTTT. The encoded protein is CSAPGGETEAFF.

This clone turned up a few times. At the DNA level, this CDR3 is encoded by other sequences in the same sample as well. The V and J genes are TRBV6-2 or TRBV6-3 and TRBJ2-7, with D perhaps given as TRBD1 or TRBD2 (5 bases each). Trimming cost V 2 bases and J 0 bases, with 23 bases left between them. Germline V gene sequence: CDR1 MNHEY, CDR2 SVGEGT. The CDR3 sequence is 19 residues long. The CDR3 loop is CASSYPNKQRGPNSYEQYF. CDR3 nucleotide sequence: TGTGCCAGCAGTTACCCCAATAAACAAAGGGGACCTAACTCCTACGAGCAGTACTTC.